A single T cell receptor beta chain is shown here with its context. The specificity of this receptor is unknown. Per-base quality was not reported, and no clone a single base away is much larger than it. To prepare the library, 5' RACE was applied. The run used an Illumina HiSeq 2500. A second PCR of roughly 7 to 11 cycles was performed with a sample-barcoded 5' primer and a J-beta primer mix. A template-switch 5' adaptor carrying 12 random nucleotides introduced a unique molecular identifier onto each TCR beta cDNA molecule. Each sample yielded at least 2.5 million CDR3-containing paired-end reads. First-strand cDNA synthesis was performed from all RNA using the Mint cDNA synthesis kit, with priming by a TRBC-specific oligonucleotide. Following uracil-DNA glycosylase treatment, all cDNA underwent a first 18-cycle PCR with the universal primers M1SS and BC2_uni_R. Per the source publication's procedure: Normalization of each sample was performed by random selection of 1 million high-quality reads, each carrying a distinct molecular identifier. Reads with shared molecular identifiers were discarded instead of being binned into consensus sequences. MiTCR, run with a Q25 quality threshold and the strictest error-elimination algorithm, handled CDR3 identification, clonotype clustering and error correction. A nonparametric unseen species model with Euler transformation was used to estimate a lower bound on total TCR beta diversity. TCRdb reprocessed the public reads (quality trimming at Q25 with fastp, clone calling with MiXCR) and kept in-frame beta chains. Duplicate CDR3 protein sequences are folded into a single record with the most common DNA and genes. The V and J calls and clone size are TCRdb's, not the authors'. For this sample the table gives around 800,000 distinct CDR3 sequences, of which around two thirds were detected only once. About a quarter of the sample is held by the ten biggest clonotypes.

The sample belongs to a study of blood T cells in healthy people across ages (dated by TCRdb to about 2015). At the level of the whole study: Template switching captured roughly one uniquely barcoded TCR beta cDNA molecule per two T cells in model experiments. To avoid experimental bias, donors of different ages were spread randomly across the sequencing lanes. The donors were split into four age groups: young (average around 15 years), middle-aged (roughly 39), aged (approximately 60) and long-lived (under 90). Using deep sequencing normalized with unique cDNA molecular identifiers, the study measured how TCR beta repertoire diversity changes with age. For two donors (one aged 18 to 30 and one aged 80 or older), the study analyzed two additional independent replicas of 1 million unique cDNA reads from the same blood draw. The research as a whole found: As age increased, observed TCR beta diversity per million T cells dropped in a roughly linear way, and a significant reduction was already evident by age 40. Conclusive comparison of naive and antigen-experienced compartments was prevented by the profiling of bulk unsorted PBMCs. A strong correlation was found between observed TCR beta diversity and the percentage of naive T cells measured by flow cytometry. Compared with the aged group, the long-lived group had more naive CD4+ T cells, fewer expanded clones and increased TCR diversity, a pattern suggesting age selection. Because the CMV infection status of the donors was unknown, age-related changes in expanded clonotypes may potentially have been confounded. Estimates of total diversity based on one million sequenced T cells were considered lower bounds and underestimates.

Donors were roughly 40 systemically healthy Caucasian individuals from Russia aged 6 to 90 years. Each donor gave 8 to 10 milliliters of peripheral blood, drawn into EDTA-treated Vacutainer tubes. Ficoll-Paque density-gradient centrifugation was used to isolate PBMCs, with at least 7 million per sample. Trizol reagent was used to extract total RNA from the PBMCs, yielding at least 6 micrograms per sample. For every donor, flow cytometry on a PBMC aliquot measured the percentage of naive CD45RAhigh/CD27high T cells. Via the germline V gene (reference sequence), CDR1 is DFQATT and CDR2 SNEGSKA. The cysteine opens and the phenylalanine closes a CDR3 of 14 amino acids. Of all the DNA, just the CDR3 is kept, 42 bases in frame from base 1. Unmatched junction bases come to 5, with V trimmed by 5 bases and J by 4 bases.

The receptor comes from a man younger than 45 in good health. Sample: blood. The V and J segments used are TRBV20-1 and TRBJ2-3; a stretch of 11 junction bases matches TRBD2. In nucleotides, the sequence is TGCAGTGCTCTTACTAGCGGGGGTCCAGATACGCAGTATTTT. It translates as CSALTSGGPDTQYF.